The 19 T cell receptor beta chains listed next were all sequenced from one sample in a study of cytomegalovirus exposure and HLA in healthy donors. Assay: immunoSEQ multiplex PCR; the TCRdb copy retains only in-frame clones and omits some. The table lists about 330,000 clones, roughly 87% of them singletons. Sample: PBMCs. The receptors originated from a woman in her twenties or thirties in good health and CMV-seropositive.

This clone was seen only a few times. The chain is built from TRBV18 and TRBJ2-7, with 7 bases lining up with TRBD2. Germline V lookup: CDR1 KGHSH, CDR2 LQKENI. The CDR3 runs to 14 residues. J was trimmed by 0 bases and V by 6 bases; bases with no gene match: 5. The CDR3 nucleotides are TGTGCCAGCTCTCCAGCGGGACCCTCCTACGAGCAGTACTTC. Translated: CASSPAGPSYEQYF.

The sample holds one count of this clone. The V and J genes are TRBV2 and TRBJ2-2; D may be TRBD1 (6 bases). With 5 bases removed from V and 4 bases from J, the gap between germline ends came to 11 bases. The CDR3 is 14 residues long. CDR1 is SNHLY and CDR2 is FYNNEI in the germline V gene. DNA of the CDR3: TGTGCCAGCAGTAAACAGGGTTTCACCGGGGAGCTGTTTTTT. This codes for CASSKQGFTGELFF.

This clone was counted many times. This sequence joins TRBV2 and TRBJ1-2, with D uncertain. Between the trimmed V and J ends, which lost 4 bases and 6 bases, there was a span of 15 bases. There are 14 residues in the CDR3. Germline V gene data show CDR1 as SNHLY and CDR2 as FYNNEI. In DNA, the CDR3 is TGTGCCAGCAGTGTGGCGGAGGGTGGAAATGGCTACACCTTC. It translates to CASSVAEGGNGYTF.

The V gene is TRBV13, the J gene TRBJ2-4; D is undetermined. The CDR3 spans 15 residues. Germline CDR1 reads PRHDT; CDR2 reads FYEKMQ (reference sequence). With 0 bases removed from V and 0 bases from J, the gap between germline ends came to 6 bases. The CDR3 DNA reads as TGTGCCAGCAGCTTAGGTTTGATAGCCAAAAACATTCAGTACTTC. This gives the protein CASSLGLIAKNIQYF.

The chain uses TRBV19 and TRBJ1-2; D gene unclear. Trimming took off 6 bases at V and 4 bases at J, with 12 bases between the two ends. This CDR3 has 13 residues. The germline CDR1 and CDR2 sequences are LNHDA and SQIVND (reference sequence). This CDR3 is CASSFDGLYGYTF. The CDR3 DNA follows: TGTGCCAGTAGCTTTGACGGACTCTATGGCTACACCTTC.

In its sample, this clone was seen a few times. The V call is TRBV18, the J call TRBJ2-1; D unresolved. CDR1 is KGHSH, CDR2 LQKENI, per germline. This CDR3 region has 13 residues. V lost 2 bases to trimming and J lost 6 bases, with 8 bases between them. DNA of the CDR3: TGTGCCAGCTCACCAACCCTTACCAATGAGCAGTTCTTC. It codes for CASSPTLTNEQFF.

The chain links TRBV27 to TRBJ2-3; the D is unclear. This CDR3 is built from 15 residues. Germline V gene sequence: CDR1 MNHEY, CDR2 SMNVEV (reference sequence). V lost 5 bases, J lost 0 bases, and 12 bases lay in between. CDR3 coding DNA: TGTGCCAGCAGTCCCCCACTGGGAAGCACAGATACGCAGTATTTT. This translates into CASSPPLGSTDTQYF.

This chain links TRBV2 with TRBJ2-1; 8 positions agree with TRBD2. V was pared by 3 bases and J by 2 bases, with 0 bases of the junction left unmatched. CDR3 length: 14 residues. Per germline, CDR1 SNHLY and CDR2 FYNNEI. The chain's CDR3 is CASSEREAYNEQFF. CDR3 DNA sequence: TGTGCCAGCAGTGAGCGGGAGGCCTACAATGAGCAGTTCTTC. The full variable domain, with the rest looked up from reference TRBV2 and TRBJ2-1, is EPEVTQTPSHQVTQMGQEVILRCVPISNHLYFYWYRQILGQKVEFLVSFYNNEISEKSEIFDDQFSVERPDGSNFTLKIRSTKLEDSAMYFCASSEREAYNEQFFGPGTRLTVL.

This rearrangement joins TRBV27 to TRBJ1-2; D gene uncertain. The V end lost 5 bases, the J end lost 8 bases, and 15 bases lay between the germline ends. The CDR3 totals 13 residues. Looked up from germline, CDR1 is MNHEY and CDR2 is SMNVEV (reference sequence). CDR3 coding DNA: TGTGCCAGCAGTCCCCTCCTAGGGATCGGCTACACCTTC. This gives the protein CASSPLLGIGYTF.

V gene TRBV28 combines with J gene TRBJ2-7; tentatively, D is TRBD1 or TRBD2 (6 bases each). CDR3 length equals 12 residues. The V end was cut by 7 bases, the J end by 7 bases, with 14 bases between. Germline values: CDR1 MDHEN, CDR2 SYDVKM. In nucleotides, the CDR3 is TGTGCCAGCATGAGGGGGGCGGTAGAGCAGTACTTC. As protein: CASMRGAVEQYF.

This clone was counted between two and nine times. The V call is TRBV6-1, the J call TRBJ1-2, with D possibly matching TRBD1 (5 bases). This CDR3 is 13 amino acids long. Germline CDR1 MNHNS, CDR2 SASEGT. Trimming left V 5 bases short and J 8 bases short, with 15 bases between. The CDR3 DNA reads TGTGCCAGCAGTCAAACAGGCGCCGGCGGCTACACCTTC. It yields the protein CASSQTGAGGYTF.

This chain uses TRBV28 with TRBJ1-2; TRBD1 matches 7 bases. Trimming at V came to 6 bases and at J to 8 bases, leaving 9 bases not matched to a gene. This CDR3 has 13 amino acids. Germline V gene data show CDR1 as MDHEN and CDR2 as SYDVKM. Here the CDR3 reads CASRPDRVWGYTF. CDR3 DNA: TGTGCCAGCAGGCCTGACAGGGTGTGGGGCTACACCTTC.

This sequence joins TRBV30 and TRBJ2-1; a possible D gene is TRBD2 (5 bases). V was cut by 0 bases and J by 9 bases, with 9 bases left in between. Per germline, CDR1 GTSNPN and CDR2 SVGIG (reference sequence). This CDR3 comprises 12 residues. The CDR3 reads CAWSVQSGEQFF. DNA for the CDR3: TGTGCCTGGAGTGTCCAGAGCGGTGAGCAGTTCTTC.

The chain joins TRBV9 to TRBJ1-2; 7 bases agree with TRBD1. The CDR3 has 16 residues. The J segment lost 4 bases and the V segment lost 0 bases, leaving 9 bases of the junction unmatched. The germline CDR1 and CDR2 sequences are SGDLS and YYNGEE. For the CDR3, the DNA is TGTGCCAGCAGCGTAGGGGACCCGGGACAGCTCTATGGCTACACCTTC. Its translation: CASSVGDPGQLYGYTF.

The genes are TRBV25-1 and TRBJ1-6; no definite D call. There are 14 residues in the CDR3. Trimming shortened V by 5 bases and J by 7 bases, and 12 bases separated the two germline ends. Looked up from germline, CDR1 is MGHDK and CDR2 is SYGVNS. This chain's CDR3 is CASSPLEGNSPLHF. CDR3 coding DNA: TGTGCCAGCAGTCCCTTGGAAGGAAATTCACCCCTCCACTTT.

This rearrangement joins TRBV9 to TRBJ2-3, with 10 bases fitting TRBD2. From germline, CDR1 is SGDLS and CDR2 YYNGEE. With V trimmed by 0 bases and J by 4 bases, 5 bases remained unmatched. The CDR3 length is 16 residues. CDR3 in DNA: TGTGCCAGCAGCGTAGAAGGGACTAGCGTGCCAGATACGCAGTATTTT. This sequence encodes CASSVEGTSVPDTQYF. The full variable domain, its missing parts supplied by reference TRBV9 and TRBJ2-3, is DSGVTQTPKHLITATGQRVTLRCSPRSGDLSVYWYQQSLDQGLQFLIQYYNGEERAKGNILERFSAQQFPDLHSELNLSSLELGDSALYFCASSVEGTSVPDTQYFGPGTRLTVL.

The CDR3 coding sequence is TGCAGTGCTAGACAGGACAATGAGCAGTTCTTC. It encodes CSARQDNEQFF. The gene calls are TRBV20-1 and TRBJ2-1; D is ambiguous. The CDR3 has 11 amino acids. Trimming removed 2 bases at V and 5 bases at J, with 4 bases between. CDR1 and CDR2 (germline): DFQATT, SNEGSKA (reference sequence).

In DNA, the CDR3 is TGTGCCAGCAGTCCGGGACAGGGGCGGGAAAAACTGTTTTTT. The encoded protein is CASSPGQGREKLFF. J is TRBJ1-4 and V is TRBV11-2; 10 bases align to TRBD1. V dropped 6 bases and J dropped 8; count of bases not matched to a gene: 6. This CDR3 has 14 residues. Germline CDR1 SGHAT, CDR2 FQNNGV. Filled out from reference TRBV11-2 and TRBJ1-4, the complete variable domain reads EAGVAQSPRYKIIEKRQSVAFWCNPISGHATLYWYQQILGQGPKLLIQFQNNGVVDDSQLPKDRFSAERLKGVDSTLKIQPAKLEDSAVYLCASSPGQGREKLFFGSGTQLSVL.

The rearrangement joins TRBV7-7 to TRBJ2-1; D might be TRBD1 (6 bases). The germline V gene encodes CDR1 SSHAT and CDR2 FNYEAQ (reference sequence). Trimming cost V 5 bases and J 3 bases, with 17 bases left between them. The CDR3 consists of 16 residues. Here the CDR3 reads CASSGSGHRRYNEQFF. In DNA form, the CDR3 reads TGTGCCAGCAGCGGATCGGGACACCGACGCTACAATGAGCAGTTCTTC.